This T cell receptor (beta chain) was documented in a study of beta chain features in type 1 diabetes. Study-wide background: Age, gender and cell yields were similar between patients and healthy donors. Study-level findings and limits: Shorter TCRB CDR3s, moderately but significantly so, marked every one of the four CD4+ subsets in Type 1 diabetes patients.

As concerns this clone: Its specificity is not known.

CDR1 and CDR2 (germline): MNHEY, SMNVEV (reference sequence). The CDR3 sequence is 13 residues long. V was clipped by 8 bases and J by 2 bases, with 13 bases between them. The authors reverse transcribed all of the isolated RNA, so sequencing captured expressed TCRB transcripts. TCRdb keeps only in-frame clones here, not all; method: immunoSEQ multiplex PCR. The data contain around 280,000 clones, over 14% of them singletons. The J gene is TRBJ2-7, the V gene TRBV27; D possibly corresponds to TRBD1 (6 bases). What was sequenced was naive CD4+ T cells from blood. This TCR derives from a man aged 18-30 years with type 1 diabetes. As DNA, the CDR3 is TGTGCCAGCCGGGCCACAGGGACCTACGAGCAGTACTTC. It codes for CASRATGTYEQYF.